The T cell receptor (beta chain) described here comes from a study of blood T cell repertoires in COVID-19 (dated by TCRdb to about 2020). In the study overall: The collaborator samples originated in the United States, Italy and Spain and spanned the acute and convalescent phases of COVID-19. The prospective study material was composed of cDNA or gDNA derived from T cells, B-cell-depleted T cells, or PBMCs. Deeply sampled blood TCRbeta repertoires from subjects exposed to, actively infected with, or recovered from COVID-19 were included in the dataset. The repertoires were released in a freely available public database meant as a resource for research on the immune response to SARS-CoV-2. The samples were drawn from two sources: the first 160 participants of the ongoing ImmuneRACE study, and 1,200 or so subjects contributed by 6 global collaborators. The sample metadata nearly always contained a de-identified subject ID, COVID-19 status, age in years and sex. HLA class I and class II types, where available, came from metadata supplied by the sample provider rather than from assay-based typing.

The investigation overall reported the following: How much clinical and demographic metadata was included differed by source and by participant, and the metadata was provided uncurated.

For this clone: This receptor's antigen is unknown. Within one base of it there is no much larger clone, and no base qualities were kept.

Collaborating institutions collected whole blood in K2EDTA tubes following their own protocols. For TCRbeta analysis, collaborators shipped samples in one of three forms: frozen whole blood, isolated PBMCs, or DNA extracted from either of those sample types. The immunoSEQ Assay, a bias-controlled multiplex PCR, was used to amplify TCRbeta CDR3 regions from genomic DNA. As for the original processing: Nucleated cell counts per sample were estimated from amplification of reference gene primers within the assay. Sequence reads were collapsed and filtered to measure the absolute abundance of every unique TCRbeta CDR3 rearrangement. For each sample, productive Simpson clonality was calculated as the square root of Simpson's diversity index across productive rearrangements. TCRdb took this table from immuneACCESS and kept in-frame rearrangements with V and J called. Such tables lack part of the clones; where checked against another copy, unresolved V genes explain under half of the gap, and the rest is unexplained. The V and J calls and clone size come from that table; D and trimming were worked out from the DNA. The sample profile shows over 90,000 clones; 87% of them were found once. 3% to 3.5% of the sample goes to the ten largest clones.

Looking up the germline V gene (reference sequence) yields CDR1 MNHEY and CDR2 SMNVEV. The CDR3 starts with the cysteine, ends with the phenylalanine, and has 13 residues. The kept DNA is CDR3 alone, 39 bases in frame from the first base. V is pared back by 5 bases and J by 1 base, with 8 bases lying between the germline termini. This sequence was found in a man between 50 and 59 years old in a cohort sampled during active COVID-19. The sequenced sample consisted of peripheral blood. In this chain, TRBV27 is recombined with TRBJ1-1, with the D gene call left open. Read as DNA, the sequence is TGTGCCAGCAGTCTGAGACAGAACACTGAAGCTTTCTTT. Translated, it reads CASSLRQNTEAFF.